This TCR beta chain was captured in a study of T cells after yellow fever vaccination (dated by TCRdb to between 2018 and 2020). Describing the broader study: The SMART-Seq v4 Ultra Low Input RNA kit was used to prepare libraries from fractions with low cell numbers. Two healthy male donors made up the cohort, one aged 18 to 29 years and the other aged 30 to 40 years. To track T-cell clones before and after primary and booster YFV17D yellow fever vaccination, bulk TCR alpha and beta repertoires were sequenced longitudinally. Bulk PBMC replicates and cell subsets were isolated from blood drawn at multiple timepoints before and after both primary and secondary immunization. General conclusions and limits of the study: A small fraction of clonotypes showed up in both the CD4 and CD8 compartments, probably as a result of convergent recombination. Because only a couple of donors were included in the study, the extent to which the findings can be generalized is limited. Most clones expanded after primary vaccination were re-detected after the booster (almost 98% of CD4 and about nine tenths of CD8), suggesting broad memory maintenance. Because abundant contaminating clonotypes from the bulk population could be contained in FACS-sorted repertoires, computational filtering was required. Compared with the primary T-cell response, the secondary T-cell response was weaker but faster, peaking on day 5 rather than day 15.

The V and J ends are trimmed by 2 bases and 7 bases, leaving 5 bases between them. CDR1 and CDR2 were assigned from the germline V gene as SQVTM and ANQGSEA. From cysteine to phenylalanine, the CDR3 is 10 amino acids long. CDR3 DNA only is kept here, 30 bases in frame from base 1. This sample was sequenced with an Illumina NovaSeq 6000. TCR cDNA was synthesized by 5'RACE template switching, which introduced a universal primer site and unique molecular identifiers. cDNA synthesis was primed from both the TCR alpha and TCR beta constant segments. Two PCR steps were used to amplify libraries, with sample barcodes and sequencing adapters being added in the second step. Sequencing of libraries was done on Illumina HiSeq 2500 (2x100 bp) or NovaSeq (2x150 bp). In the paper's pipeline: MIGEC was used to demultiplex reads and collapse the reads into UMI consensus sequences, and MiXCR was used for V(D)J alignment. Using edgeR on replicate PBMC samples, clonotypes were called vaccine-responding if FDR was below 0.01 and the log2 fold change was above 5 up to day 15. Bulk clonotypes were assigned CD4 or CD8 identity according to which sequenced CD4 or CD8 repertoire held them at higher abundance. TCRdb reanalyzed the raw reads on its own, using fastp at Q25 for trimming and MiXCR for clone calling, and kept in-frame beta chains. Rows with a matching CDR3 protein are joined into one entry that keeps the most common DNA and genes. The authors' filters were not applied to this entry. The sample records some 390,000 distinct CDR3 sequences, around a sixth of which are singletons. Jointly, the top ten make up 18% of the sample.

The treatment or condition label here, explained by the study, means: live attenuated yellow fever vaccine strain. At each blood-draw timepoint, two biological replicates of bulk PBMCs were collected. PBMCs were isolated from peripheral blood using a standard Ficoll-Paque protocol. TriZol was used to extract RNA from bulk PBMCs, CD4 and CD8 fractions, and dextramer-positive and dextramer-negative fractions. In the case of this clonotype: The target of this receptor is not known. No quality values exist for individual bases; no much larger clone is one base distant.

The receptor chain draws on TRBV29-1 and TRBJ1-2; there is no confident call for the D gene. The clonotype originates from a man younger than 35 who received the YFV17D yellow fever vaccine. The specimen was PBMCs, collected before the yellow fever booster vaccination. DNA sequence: TGCAGCGTTGAACAGGTTGGCTACACCTTC. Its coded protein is CSVEQVGYTF.